This TCR beta chain was obtained from a study of long-term antiretroviral therapy in people with HIV. Concerning this clone itself: Its antigen is not identified.

Findings of the study overall: No data were available on ART adherence, viral resistance or therapy changes. HIV repertoires spanned tighter CDR3 length ranges than controls did. Dominance of pre-ART expanded clones persisted, fluctuating and often declining after ART.

Survey-level resolution applied to immunoSEQ assay v3.0. Sequencing used immunoSEQ multiplex PCR; TCRdb keeps in-frame clones, though not all of them. The table has 30,000 to 50,000 clones, less than 90% seen once; the top ten hold almost 4%. This CDR3 region has 15 residues. Germline V gene lookup returns CDR1 MGHRA and CDR2 YSYEKL. Trimming removed 0 bases from V and 4 bases from J; junction bases left unmatched: 3. The rearrangement uses TRBV4-1 and TRBJ2-7; the match to TRBD1 covers 10 bases. The source is a woman aged 18-35 years with HIV. The specimen was unsorted PBMCs, collected just before starting antiretroviral therapy. The CDR3 loop reads CASSQDWDRGYEQYF. CDR3 coding DNA: TGCGCCAGCAGCCAAGATTGGGACAGGGGATACGAGCAGTACTTC.